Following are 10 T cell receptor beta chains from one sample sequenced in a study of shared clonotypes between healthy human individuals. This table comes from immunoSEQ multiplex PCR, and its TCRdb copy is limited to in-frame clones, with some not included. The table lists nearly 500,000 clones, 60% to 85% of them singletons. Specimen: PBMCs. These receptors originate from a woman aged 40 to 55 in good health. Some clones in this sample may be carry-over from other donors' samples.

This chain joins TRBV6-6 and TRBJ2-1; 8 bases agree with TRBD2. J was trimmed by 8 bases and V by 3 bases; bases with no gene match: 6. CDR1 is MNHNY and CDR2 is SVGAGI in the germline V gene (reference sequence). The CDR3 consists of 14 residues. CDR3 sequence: CASSYPGGSDEQFF. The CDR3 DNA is TGTGCCAGCAGTTATCCGGGAGGGAGTGATGAGCAGTTCTTC.

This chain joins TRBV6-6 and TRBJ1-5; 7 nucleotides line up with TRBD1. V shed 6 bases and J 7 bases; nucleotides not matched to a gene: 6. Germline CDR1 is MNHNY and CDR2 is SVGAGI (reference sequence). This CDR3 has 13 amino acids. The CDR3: CASRKNRGQPQHF. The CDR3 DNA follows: TGTGCCAGCAGAAAAAACAGGGGCCAGCCCCAGCATTTT.

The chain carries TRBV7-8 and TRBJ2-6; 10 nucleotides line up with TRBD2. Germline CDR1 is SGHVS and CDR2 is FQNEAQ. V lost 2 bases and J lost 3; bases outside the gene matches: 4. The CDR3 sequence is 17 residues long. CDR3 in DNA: TGTGCCAGCAGCTTACGTAGCGGGGGGCTTGGGGCCAACGTCCTGACTTTC. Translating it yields CASSLRSGGLGANVLTF.

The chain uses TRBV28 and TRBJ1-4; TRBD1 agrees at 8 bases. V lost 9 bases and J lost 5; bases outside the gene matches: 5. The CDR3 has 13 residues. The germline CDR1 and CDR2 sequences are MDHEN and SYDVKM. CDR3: CASKDRANEKLFF. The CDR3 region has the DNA TGTGCCAGTAAGGACAGGGCGAATGAAAAACTGTTTTTT.

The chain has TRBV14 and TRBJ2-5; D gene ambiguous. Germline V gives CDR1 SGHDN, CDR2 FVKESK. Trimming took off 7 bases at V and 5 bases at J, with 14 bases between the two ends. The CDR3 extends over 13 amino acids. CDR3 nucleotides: TGTGCCAGCAACCTCTTTTTGGGGGAGACCCAGTACTTC. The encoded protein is CASNLFLGETQYF.

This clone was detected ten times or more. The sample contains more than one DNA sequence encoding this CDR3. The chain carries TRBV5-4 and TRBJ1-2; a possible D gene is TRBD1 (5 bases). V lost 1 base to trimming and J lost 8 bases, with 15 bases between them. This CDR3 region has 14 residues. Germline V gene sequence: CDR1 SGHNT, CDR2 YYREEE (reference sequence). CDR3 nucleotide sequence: TGTGCCAGCAGCTTGCAGGTTGGGGGATACGGCTACACCTTC. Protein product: CASSLQVGGYGYTF.

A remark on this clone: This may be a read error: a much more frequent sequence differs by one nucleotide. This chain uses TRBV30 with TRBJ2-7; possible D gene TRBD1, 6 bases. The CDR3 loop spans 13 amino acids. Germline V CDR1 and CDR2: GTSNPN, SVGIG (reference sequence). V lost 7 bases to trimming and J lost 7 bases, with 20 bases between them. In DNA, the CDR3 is TGTGCCTCAGACCCAGGGGACGGAGGTGAGCAGTACTTC. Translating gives CASDPGDGGEQYF.

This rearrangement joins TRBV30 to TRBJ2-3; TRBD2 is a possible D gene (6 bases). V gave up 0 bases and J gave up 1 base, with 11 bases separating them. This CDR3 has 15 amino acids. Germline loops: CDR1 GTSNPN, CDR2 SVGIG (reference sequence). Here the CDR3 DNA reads TGTGCCTGGAGTGTCGGAGGGTCTGGCACAGATACGCAGTATTTT. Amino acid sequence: CAWSVGGSGTDTQYF.

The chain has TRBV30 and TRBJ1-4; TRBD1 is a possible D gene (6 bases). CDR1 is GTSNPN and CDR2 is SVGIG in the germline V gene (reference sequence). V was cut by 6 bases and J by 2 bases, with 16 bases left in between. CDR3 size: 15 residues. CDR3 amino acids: CACTRGGLTNEKLFF. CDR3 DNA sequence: TGTGCCTGCACCCGAGGGGGATTGACTAATGAAAAACTGTTTTTT.

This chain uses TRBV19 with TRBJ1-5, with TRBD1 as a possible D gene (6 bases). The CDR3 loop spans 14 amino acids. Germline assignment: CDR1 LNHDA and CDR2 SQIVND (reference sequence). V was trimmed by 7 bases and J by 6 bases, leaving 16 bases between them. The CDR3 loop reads CASTKQGAGQPQHF. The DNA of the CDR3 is TGTGCCAGTACCAAACAGGGCGCGGGTCAGCCCCAGCATTTT.